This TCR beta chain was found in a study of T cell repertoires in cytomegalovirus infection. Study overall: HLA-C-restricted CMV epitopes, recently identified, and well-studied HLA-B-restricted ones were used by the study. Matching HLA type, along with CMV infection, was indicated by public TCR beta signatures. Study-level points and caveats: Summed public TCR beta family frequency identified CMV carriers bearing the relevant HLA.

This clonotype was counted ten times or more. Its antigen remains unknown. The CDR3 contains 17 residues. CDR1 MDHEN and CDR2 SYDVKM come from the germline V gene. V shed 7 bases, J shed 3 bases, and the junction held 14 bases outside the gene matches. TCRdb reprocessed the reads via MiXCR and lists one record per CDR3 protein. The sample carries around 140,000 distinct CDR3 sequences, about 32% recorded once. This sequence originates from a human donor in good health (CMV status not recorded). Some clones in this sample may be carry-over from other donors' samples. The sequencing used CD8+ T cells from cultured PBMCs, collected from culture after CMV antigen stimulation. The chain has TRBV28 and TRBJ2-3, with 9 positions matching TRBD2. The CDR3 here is CASTASAGGLWTDTQYF. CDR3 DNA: TGTGCCAGCACCGCCTCGGCGGGGGGGCTTTGGACAGATACGCAGTATTTT.